Below, one T cell receptor beta chain is given with its context. This specimen comes from a study of T cells in Graves' hyperthyroidism and ophthalmopathy. The CDR3 regions of TCR beta were amplified from RNA transcripts. Initially, a first-round RT-PCR of the TCR CDR3 employed the HTBI primer set. TCRdb ran MiXCR on the multiplex PCR reads and lists one entry per CDR3 protein. The sample includes 700,000 to 950,000 distinct CDR3 sequences, around 40% seen only once; the top ten take less than 40%. Patients aged 18 to 65 had newly diagnosed hyperthyroidism that had lasted under 2 months. Germline V gene lookup returns CDR1 MNHEY and CDR2 SVGEGT. The length of the CDR3 is 17 residues. Trimming left V 5 bases short and J 4 bases short, with 21 bases between.

The chain links TRBV6-2 or TRBV6-3 to TRBJ1-5; D is undetermined. The clonotype was recovered from a woman aged 40 to 49 with Graves' hyperthyroidism. The material sequenced was blood. DNA of the CDR3: TGTGCCAGCAGTCCCCAACGATATGGAGGCCATAATCAGCCCCAGCATTTT. It yields the protein CASSPQRYGGHNQPQHF.